This T cell receptor beta chain was recorded in a study of blood T cell repertoires in COVID-19. Assay used: immunoSEQ multiplex PCR; TCRdb lists only in-frame clones, some missing. The table has about 270,000 clones, about 90% seen once. Germline V gene data show CDR1 as SGHNT and CDR2 as YYREEE (reference sequence). V was pared by 1 base and J by 2 bases, with 10 bases between. The CDR3 covers 15 residues. The source of this sequence is a woman in her 30s with COVID-19, enrolled during active disease. Specimen: peripheral blood. The rearrangement joins TRBV5-4 to TRBJ2-1, with D tentatively TRBD2 (5 bases). DNA for the CDR3: TGTGCCAGCAGCTTGACGGGGATGGCCTACAATGAGCAGTTCTTC. Its protein product is CASSLTGMAYNEQFF.